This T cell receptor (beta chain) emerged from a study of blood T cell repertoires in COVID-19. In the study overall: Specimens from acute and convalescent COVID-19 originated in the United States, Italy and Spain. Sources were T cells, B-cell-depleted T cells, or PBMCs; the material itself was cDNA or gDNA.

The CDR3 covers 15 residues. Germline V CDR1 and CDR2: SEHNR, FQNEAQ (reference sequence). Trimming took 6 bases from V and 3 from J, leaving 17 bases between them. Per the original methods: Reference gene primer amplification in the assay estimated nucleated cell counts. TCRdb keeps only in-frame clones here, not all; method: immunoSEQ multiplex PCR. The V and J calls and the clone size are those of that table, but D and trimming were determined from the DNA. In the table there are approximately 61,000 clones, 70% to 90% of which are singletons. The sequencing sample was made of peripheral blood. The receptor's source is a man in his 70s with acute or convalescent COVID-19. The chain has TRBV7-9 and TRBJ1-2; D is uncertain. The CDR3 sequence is CASSTKRRGYYGYTF. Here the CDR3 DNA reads TGTGCCAGCAGTACTAAACGGCGAGGGTACTATGGCTACACCTTC. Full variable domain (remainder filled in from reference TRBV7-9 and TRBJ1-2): DTGVSQNPRHKITKRGQNVTFRCDPISEHNRLYWYRQTLGQGPEFLTYFQNEAQLEKSRLLSDRFSAERPKGSFSTLEIQRTEQGDSAMYLCASSTKRRGYYGYTFGSGTRLTVV.